This T cell receptor (beta chain) was captured by sequencing in a study of TIL therapy for anti-PD-1-resistant metastatic lung cancer. The overall study: Most patients had lung adenocarcinoma; a few tumors were EGFR-mutant, two ALK-rearranged; half smoked currently or formerly.

Indicated time point: pre-treatment sample, taken before nivolumab and TIL therapy. Enrollment ran from 2017 to January 2020. Germline lookup yields CDR1 MNHEY and CDR2 SVGEGT. The CDR3 totals 15 residues. J gave up 4 bases and V 4 bases, and 3 bases lay outside the gene matches. Sequencing used immunoSEQ v3. TCRdb keeps only in-frame clones here, not all; method: immunoSEQ multiplex PCR. The profile covers some 45,000 clones, with about 86% appearing a single time and less than 6% taken by the ten largest. As for this clone: Its specificity is not known.

General study findings and limits: After infusion, TIL clonotypes partly replaced peripheral T cells and declined over months.

This clonotype was sampled from a person between 25 and 80 years old with non-small cell lung cancer. Sample: blood, taken at baseline. This chain links TRBV6-2 or TRBV6-3 with TRBJ2-3; TRBD2 agrees at 12 bases. In DNA form, the CDR3 reads TGTGCCAGCAGTTTACTAGCGGGAGGATCAGATACGCAGTATTTT. Protein product: CASSLLAGGSDTQYF.